The 21 T cell receptor beta chains listed next were all sequenced from one sample in a study of CD8+ T cells in alopecia areata. RNA was extracted and reverse transcribed into cDNA as the sequencing template. Produced via immunoSEQ multiplex PCR; TCRdb's table is partial and in-frame only. The profile shows 150,000 or so clones, about nine tenths of them singletons. Sequencing was performed on CD8+ T cells sorted from blood, taken at week 0. The receptors originated from a human donor with alopecia areata.

The chain carries TRBV27 and TRBJ2-7; 12 bases fit TRBD2. Germline CDR1 and CDR2: MNHEY and SMNVEV (reference sequence). Unmatched junction bases numbered 3, after V lost 5 bases and J lost 4 bases. The CDR3 totals 14 residues. The CDR3 is CASSPSGRGYEQYF. CDR3 nucleotide sequence: TGTGCCAGCAGTCCTAGCGGGAGGGGATACGAGCAGTACTTC.

J is TRBJ2-5 and V is TRBV7-3; 7 bases match TRBD1. Germline CDR1 reads SGHTA; CDR2 reads FQGTGA. The CDR3 spans 16 residues. V gave up 5 bases and J gave up 2 bases; unmatched junction bases: 11. The chain's CDR3 is CASSPALGTEQETQYF. The CDR3 coding sequence is TGTGCCAGCAGCCCCGCCCTAGGGACAGAACAAGAGACCCAGTACTTC.

The V gene is TRBV29-1, the J gene TRBJ2-5; TRBD2 aligns across 7 bases. With 7 bases clipped from V and 5 bases from J, the junction kept 1 base outside the gene matches. The CDR3 extends over 10 amino acids. Germline loops: CDR1 SQVTM, CDR2 ANQGSEA. The CDR3 protein is CSAGGETQYF. In DNA form, the CDR3 reads TGCAGCGCCGGGGGGGAGACCCAGTACTTC.

This chain connects TRBV7-9 to TRBJ2-1, with a tentative D call TRBD2 (6 bases). The CDR3 sequence is 12 residues long. CDR1 and CDR2 (germline): SEHNR, FQNEAQ (reference sequence). V dropped 1 base and J dropped 9 bases, with 7 bases sitting between them. CDR3 sequence reads: CASSLDGGEQFF. CDR3 nucleotides: TGTGCCAGCAGCTTAGACGGGGGTGAGCAGTTCTTC.

This clone was seen a few times. This chain links TRBV30 with TRBJ2-2, with 8 bases identical to TRBD1. Losses at the gene ends were 1 base for V and 3 bases for J; bases not matched to a gene: 10. The CDR3 runs 17 residues. Germline V gene lookup returns CDR1 GTSNPN and CDR2 SVGIG (reference sequence). CDR3 DNA sequence: TGTGCCTGGAGTGGCGTGTGGGGACAGGAACACACCGGGGAGCTGTTTTTT. This encodes CAWSGVWGQEHTGELFF.

As DNA, the CDR3 is TGTGCCAGTACCCACCGGACAGGTCGCACTGAAGCTTTCTTT. It encodes CASTHRTGRTEAFF. V and J are TRBV19 and TRBJ1-1; TRBD1 matches 7 bases. There are 14 residues in the CDR3. J lost 4 bases, V lost 7 bases, and 9 bases had no gene match. The V gene's germline CDR1 is LNHDA and CDR2 SQIVND (reference sequence).

The chain employs TRBV27 and TRBJ2-3; D is perhaps TRBD1 or TRBD2 (6 bases each). The CDR3 spans 13 residues. Germline assignment: CDR1 MNHEY and CDR2 SMNVEV (reference sequence). V was cut by 5 bases and J by 6 bases, with 12 bases left in between. The CDR3 spells CASSPIGGDTQYF. The CDR3 DNA reads TGTGCCAGCAGTCCGATAGGGGGGGATACGCAGTATTTT.

This chain uses TRBV4-2 with TRBJ2-1; the D is unclear. From germline, CDR1 is LGHNA and CDR2 YNFKEQ. This CDR3 is built from 13 residues. Trimming removed 0 bases from V and 1 base from J, with 1 base in between. The CDR3: CASSQDSYNEQFF. Here the CDR3 DNA reads TGTGCCAGCAGCCAAGATTCCTACAATGAGCAGTTCTTC.

V gene TRBV12-5 combines with J gene TRBJ2-1; D unclear. Germline V gives CDR1 LGHNT, CDR2 FRNRAP. V was clipped by 1 base and J by 9 bases, with 10 bases between them. This CDR3 spans 13 amino acids. CDR3 loop: CASGLALGGEQFF. For the CDR3, the DNA is TGTGCTAGTGGTTTGGCCCTGGGCGGTGAGCAGTTCTTC.

The chain recombines TRBV7-8 with TRBJ2-5; D call uncertain. The germline gives CDR1 SGHVS, CDR2 FQNEAQ. This CDR3 is 14 amino acids long. V gave up 5 bases and J gave up 3 bases, with 13 bases separating them. The CDR3 DNA follows: TGTGCCAGCAGCACGCGGTCTTTGGAAGAGACCCAGTACTTC. Translated: CASSTRSLEETQYF.

The J gene is TRBJ2-5, the V gene TRBV30; either TRBD1 or TRBD2 may supply D (5 bases each). The V and J ends lost 1 base and 5 bases respectively, with 20 bases between them. Germline CDR1 and CDR2: GTSNPN and SVGIG (reference sequence). This CDR3 is built from 16 residues. CDR3: CAWSARDPAPRETQYF. The CDR3, as DNA: TGTGCCTGGAGTGCCCGGGACCCCGCTCCGAGGGAGACCCAGTACTTC.

The J gene is TRBJ2-1, the V gene TRBV5-1, with 12 bases aligning to TRBD2. Germline values: CDR1 SGHRS, CDR2 YFSETQ. This CDR3 comprises 18 residues. V lost 2 bases and J lost 4; bases outside the gene matches: 10. The CDR3 sequence is CASSLRLAGVGAYNEQFF. CDR3 in DNA: TGCGCCAGCAGCTTAAGACTAGCGGGAGTGGGGGCTTACAATGAGCAGTTCTTC.

The V call is TRBV27, the J call TRBJ2-7, with D possibly called TRBD1 or TRBD2 (5 bases each). Germline CDR1 is MNHEY and CDR2 is SMNVEV (reference sequence). The CDR3 totals 15 residues. Trimming took off 0 bases at V and 2 bases at J, with 11 bases between the two ends. Here the CDR3 DNA reads TGTGCCAGCAGTTTATCGGTTGGGACGACCTACGAGCAGTACTTC. Its translation: CASSLSVGTTYEQYF.

The J gene is TRBJ2-6, the V gene TRBV29-1; no clear D gene. Trimming left V 7 bases short and J 4 bases short, with 11 bases between. This CDR3 is built from 13 residues. Per the germline V gene, CDR1 is SQVTM and CDR2 is ANQGSEA. CDR3 DNA: TGCAGCGCGCGCTCAGCCGGGGCCAACGTCCTGACTTTC. Protein product: CSARSAGANVLTF. Combining the CDR3 with reference TRBV29-1 and TRBJ2-6 gives the whole variable domain SAVISQKPSRDICQRGTSLTIQCQVDSQVTMMFWYRQQPGQSLTLIATANQGSEATYESGFVIDKFPISRPNLTFSTLTVSNMSPEDSSIYLCSARSAGANVLTFGAGSRLTVL.

The chain couples TRBV15 to TRBJ1-1; 7 nucleotides align to TRBD1. CDR1 is LNHNV, CDR2 YYDKDF, per germline (reference sequence). CDR3 length: 15 amino acids. Trimming cost V 4 bases and J 0 bases; bases outside gene matches: 5. The CDR3 spells CATSNRQGVNTEAFF. Here the CDR3 DNA reads TGTGCCACCAGCAACCGACAGGGAGTGAACACTGAAGCTTTCTTT.

The chain recombines TRBV14 with TRBJ2-3, with D unresolved. Germline CDR1 is SGHDN and CDR2 is FVKESK. This CDR3 spans 15 amino acids. V lost 2 bases and J 1 base, leaving 10 bases between the germline ends. The CDR3 region is CASSQPTLGTDTQYF. The CDR3 DNA is TGTGCCAGCAGCCAACCGACGTTAGGCACAGATACGCAGTATTTT.

This chain joins TRBV7-3 and TRBJ1-1; 8 bases line up with TRBD1. The CDR3 loop spans 15 amino acids. V was pared by 5 bases and J by 7 bases, with 12 bases of the junction left unmatched. Germline assignment: CDR1 SGHTA and CDR2 FQGTGA. The chain's CDR3 is CASSPTPDRGSEAFF. CDR3 nucleotide sequence: TGTGCCAGCAGCCCCACCCCCGACAGGGGAAGTGAAGCTTTCTTT. The variable domain in full, with the rest retrieved from reference TRBV7-3 and TRBJ1-1, is GAGVSQTPSNKVTEKGKYVELRCDPISGHTALYWYRQSLGQGPEFLIYFQGTGAADDSGLPNDRFFAVRPEGSVSTLKIQRTERGDSAVYLCASSPTPDRGSEAFFGQGTRLTVV.

J is TRBJ2-1 and V is TRBV13; D is uncertain. The V end was cut by 4 bases, the J end by 7 bases, with 5 bases between. Germline values: CDR1 PRHDT, CDR2 FYEKMQ (reference sequence). The CDR3 has 11 amino acids. CDR3 protein: CASSSRNEQFF. In DNA, the CDR3 is TGTGCCAGCAGCTCCCGGAATGAGCAGTTCTTC.

The CDR3 loop reads CATAPGQGNYEQYF. The DNA of the CDR3 is TGTGCCACCGCCCCGGGACAGGGGAACTACGAGCAGTACTTC. The chain links TRBV25-1 to TRBJ2-7, with TRBD1 identical over 10 bases. The trim removed 10 bases at V and 3 bases at J, leaving 9 bases unmatched. Germline V gene data show CDR1 as MGHDK and CDR2 as SYGVNS. The CDR3 length is 14 residues.

This clone was counted once. The rearrangement uses TRBV27 and TRBJ1-1, with a weak D call TRBD1 (5 bases). From germline, CDR1 is MNHEY and CDR2 SMNVEV (reference sequence). CDR3 length: 14 amino acids. Trimming took 2 bases from V and 5 from J, leaving 12 bases between them. CDR3: CASSLGRGGTEAFF. The CDR3 coding sequence is TGTGCCAGCAGTTTAGGGCGGGGGGGAACTGAAGCTTTCTTT.

The rearrangement uses TRBV29-1 and TRBJ2-1; D remains unclear. V gave up 3 bases and J gave up 8 bases, with 14 bases separating them. CDR1 SQVTM and CDR2 ANQGSEA come from the germline V gene. This CDR3 comprises 13 residues. In DNA, the CDR3 is TGCAGCGTTGAGGGCCATAGAAGTTATGAGCAGTTCTTC. Its translation is CSVEGHRSYEQFF.